This entry is about one T cell receptor beta chain. This specimen belongs to a study of T cell responses to AZD1222 COVID-19 vaccine. The CDR3 runs 18 residues. The method was immunoSEQ multiplex PCR; TCRdb's version includes in-frame clones alone and lacks a portion of them. In the table there are under 70,000 clones, over 60% of which are singletons. This receptor was obtained from an adult in good health. The material was peripheral blood, obtained on day 0 of AZD1222 vaccination. V gene TRBV12-2 combines with J gene TRBJ2-3; the table's D call of TRBD2 was not tested on the DNA. TRBV12-2 is an annotated pseudogene. In DNA, the CDR3 is TGTGCAAGTCGCTTAGAACGTCCACCGGGGGACGGCACAGATACGCAGTATTTT. It encodes CASRLERPPGDGTDTQYF.